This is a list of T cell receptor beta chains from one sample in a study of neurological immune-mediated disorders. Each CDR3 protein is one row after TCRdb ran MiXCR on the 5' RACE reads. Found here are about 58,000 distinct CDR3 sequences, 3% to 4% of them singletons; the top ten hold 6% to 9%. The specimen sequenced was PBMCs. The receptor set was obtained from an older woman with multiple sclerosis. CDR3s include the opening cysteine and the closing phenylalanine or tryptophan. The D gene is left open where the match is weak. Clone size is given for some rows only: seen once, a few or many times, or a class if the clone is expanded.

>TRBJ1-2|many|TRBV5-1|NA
TGCGCCAGCAGCGAGCTGACCAGGGGCGGGTATGGCTACACCTTC
CASSELTRGGYGYTF
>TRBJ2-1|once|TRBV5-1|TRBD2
TGCGCCAGCACTGGGGAGGGGAGCTCCTACAATGAGCAGTTCTTC
CASTGEGSSYNEQFF
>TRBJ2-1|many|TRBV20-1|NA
TGCAGTGCTACCGGGGGCTTTCAATCGGGGAATGAGCAGTTCTTC
CSATGGFQSGNEQFF
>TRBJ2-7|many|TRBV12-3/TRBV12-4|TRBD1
TGTGCCAGCAGTTTAGAAGGGTGGGACAGGGGGCCTAAAACAACCTACGAGCAGTACTTC
CASSLEGWDRGPKTTYEQYF
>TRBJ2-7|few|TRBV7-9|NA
TGTGCCAGCAGCTTAGTTGGCGGGGCAAGCTCCTACGAGCAGTACTTC
CASSLVGGASSYEQYF
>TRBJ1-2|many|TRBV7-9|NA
TGTGCCATCGGATACGACAGCGACAACTATGGCTACACCTTC
CAIGYDSDNYGYTF
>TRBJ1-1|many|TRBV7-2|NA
TGTGCCAGCAGCCCGCGGGCGGCAGATGAAGCTTTCTTT
CASSPRAADEAFF
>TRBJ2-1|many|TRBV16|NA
TGTGCCAGCAGCCCCCCGAAGGGGGGTCAGGCGCAGTTCTTC
CASSPPKGGQAQFF
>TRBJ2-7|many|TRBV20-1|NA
TGCAGTGCTAGAGAGGGGTTTAGGGGGTTCTACGAGCAGTACTTC
CSAREGFRGFYEQYF
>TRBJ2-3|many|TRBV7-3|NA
TGTGCCAGCAGTATGAGTCGCACAGATACGCAGTATTTT
CASSMSRTDTQYF
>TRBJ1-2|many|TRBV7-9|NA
TGTGCCAGCAGCCTAGGGAGTGGACAGCCCTATGGCTACACCTTC
CASSLGSGQPYGYTF
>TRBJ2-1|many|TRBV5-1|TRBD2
TGCGCCAGCAGCTTGCTTTCTAGCGGGAGTAGAGGGGATCACTACAATGAGCAGTTCTTC
CASSLLSSGSRGDHYNEQFF
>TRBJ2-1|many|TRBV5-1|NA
TGCGCCAGCAGCCCAAAAGGGGGGTCCTACAATGAGCAGTTCTTC
CASSPKGGSYNEQFF
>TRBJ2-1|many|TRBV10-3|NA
TGTGCCATCAGTGAGGGACCCCCCCGCGGCAATGAGCAGTTCTTC
CAISEGPPRGNEQFF
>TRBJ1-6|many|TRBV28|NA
TGTGCCAGCAGCTCATACCGGAATTCACCCCTCCACTTT
CASSSYRNSPLHF
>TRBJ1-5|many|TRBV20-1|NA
TGCAGTGCTGTAGGTAGCGCTCAGCCCCAGCATTTT
CSAVGSAQPQHF
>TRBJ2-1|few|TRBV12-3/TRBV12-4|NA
TGTGCCAGCAGTCAAACAAGCCGAAACAATGAGCAGTTCTTC
CASSQTSRNNEQFF
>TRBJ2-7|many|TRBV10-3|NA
TGTGCCATCTCCGTCCGGGAGTTGGACGAGCAGTACTTC
CAISVRELDEQYF
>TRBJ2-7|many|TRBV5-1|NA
TGCGCCAGCAGTCCCAAGAACCGGGACCTGTCCTACGAGCAGTACTTC
CASSPKNRDLSYEQYF
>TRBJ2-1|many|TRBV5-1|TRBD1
TGCGCCAGCAGTGAAGGACAGGGGGCCCACAATGAGCAGTTCTTC
CASSEGQGAHNEQFF
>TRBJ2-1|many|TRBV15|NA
TGTGCCACCAGCAATCGACAGACTAGGTCTGATGAGCAGTTCTTC
CATSNRQTRSDEQFF
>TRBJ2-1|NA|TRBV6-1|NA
TGTGCCAGCAAGGGGGGACTTTCATTTGGTGAGCAGTTCTTC
CASKGGLSFGEQFF
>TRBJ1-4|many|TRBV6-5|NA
TGTGCCAGCAGTTACAATCCGGGGGGCGCAACTAATGAAAAACTGTTTTTT
CASSYNPGGATNEKLFF
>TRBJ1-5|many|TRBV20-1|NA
TGCAGTGCTAGTATTTGGGGGTTTCAGCCCCAGCATTTT
CSASIWGFQPQHF
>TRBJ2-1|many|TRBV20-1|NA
TGCAGTGCTAGGGAGGGGCCTTTAGTGAATGAGCAGTTCTTC
CSAREGPLVNEQFF
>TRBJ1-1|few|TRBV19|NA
TGTGCCAGTAGAAGGACAAGGATGAACACTGAAGCTTTCTTT
CASRRTRMNTEAFF
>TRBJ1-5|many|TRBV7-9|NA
TGTGCCAGCAGCTTAACCCAGGGCGGATACGGCAATCAGCCCCAGCATTTT
CASSLTQGGYGNQPQHF
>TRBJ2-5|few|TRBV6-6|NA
TGTGCCAGCAGTCCAGGGGACAAGACCCAGTACTTC
CASSPGDKTQYF
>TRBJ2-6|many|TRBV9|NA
TGTGCCAGCAGCGTAGGCGGGGCTGGGGCCAACGTCCTGACTTTC
CASSVGGAGANVLTF
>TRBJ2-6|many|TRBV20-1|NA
TGCAGCGGGGGCGGCTCTGGGGCCAACGTCCTGACTTTC
CSGGGSGANVLTF
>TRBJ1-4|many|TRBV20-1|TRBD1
TGCAGTGCTGGACAGGGCCTAGATGAAAAACTGTTTTTT
CSAGQGLDEKLFF
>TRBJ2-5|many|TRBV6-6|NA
TGTGCCAGCCGCTACACGGGGGCCCAGTACTTC
CASRYTGAQYF
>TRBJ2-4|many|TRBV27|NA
TGTGCCAGCAGTTTTTCAGCCAAAAACATTCAGTACTTC
CASSFSAKNIQYF
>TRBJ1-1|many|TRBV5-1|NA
TGCGCCAGCAGCCCCCGCCGCGACGGCACTGAAGCTTTCTTT
CASSPRRDGTEAFF
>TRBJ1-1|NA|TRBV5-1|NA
TGCGCCAGCAGACAAACCCTAGGGGGCACTGAAGCTTTCTTT
CASRQTLGGTEAFF
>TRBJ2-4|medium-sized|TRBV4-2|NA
TGTGCCAGCAGCCCGGAGCGGAAAAACATTCAGTACTTC
CASSPERKNIQYF
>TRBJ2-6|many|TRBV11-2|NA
TGTGCCAGCATTCCCATAAGGGGGACCAACGTCCTGACTTTC
CASIPIRGTNVLTF
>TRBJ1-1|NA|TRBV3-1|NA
TGTGACAGCAGCACCCCGGGGGCTGAAGCTTTCTTT
CDSSTPGAEAFF
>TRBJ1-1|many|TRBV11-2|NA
TGTGCCAGCAGTACGGGCGTACGGGCTTTCTTT
CASSTGVRAFF
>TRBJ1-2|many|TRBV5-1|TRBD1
TGCGCCAGCAGCCCTATGACAGGGAAGTTGGGCTACACCTTC
CASSPMTGKLGYTF
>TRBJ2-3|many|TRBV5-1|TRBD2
TGCGCCAGCAGCGAAATAGCGGGGGTCACAGATACGCAGTATTTT
CASSEIAGVTDTQYF
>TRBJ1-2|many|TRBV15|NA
TGTGCCACCAGCAGAGAGGCCACAGGGTTCATCTATGGCTACACCTTC
CATSREATGFIYGYTF
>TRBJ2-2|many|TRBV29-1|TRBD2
TGCAGCGTTCTAGGAATTGGGGAGGGCGGGGAGCTGTTTTTT
CSVLGIGEGGELFF
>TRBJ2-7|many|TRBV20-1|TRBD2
TGCAGTGCTAGAGATCCCCGCGGGAGTAACTTCGACGAGCAGTACTTC
CSARDPRGSNFDEQYF
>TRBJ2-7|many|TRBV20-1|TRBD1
TGCAGTGCCATCCAGGGGGCCTACGAGCAGTACTTC
CSAIQGAYEQYF
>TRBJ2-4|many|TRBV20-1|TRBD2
TGCAGTGCTAGGACTAGCGGGGAAAACATTCAGTACTTC
CSARTSGENIQYF
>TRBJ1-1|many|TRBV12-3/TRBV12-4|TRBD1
TGTGCCAGCAGTCCGACGGGACAGGGAGCTTTCTTT
CASSPTGQGAFF
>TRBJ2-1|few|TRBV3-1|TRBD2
TGTGCCAGCAGCCAAGGAGCTAGCGGCAGAGCCTACAATGAGCAGTTCTTC
CASSQGASGRAYNEQFF
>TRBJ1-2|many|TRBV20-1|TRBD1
TGCAGTGCTAGAGAGGGACAGGGTTATGGCTACACCTTC
CSAREGQGYGYTF
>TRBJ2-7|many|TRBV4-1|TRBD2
TGCGCCAGCAGCCAATATCCAGCGGGGAGCTCCTACGAGCAGTACTTC
CASSQYPAGSSYEQYF
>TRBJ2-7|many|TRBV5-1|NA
TGCGCCAGCAGCTTGGACGGGTACGAGCAGTACTTC
CASSLDGYEQYF
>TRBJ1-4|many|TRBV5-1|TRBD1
TGCGCCAGCAGCTTGGCGGGGACAGCCGATAATGAAAAACTGTTTTTT
CASSLAGTADNEKLFF